This is a list of T cell receptor beta chains from one sample in a study of T cell changes during pregnancy in multiple sclerosis. Sequenced by immunoSEQ multiplex PCR; TCRdb stores in-frame clones only, minus some. Of roughly 35,000 clones listed, around 92% are singletons. Here the sequenced sample was CD4+ T cells from peripheral blood mononuclear cells, taken after pregnancy. These receptors all come from a female donor with multiple sclerosis, enrolled in a pregnancy study. Both conserved end residues are part of each CDR3. Each record gives: V gene, D gene, clone size, J gene, CDR3 DNA, CDR3 protein. The D gene is left open where the match is weak. Expanded clones are given a class, and other clones once, few, many or no size at all.

TRBV10-1,NA,NA,TRBJ1-1,TGCGCCAGCAGCCCAAGGGAGTTGAACACTGAAGCTTTCTTT,CASSPRELNTEAFF
TRBV29-1,NA,NA,TRBJ1-2,TGCAGCGTTGAAGATCTTTTTAGGCCAGGCGATATCTATGGCTACACCTTC,CSVEDLFRPGDIYGYTF
TRBV7-2,NA,NA,TRBJ2-1,TGTGCCAGCAGCCCAGGGCAGTTGGAGCAGTTCTTC,CASSPGQLEQFF
TRBV28,NA,NA,TRBJ2-5,TGTGCCAGCAGTTCGCTCAGGGCACCTGGGGGGGAGACCCAGTACTTC,CASSSLRAPGGETQYF
TRBV19,NA,NA,TRBJ2-1,TGTGCCAGTTCTAGGGGGAACTACAATGAGCAGTTCTTC,CASSRGNYNEQFF
TRBV5-8,TRBD2,NA,TRBJ2-5,TGTGCCAGCAGCTTGAATCCCGGGACTAGCGCTCAAGAGACCCAGTACTTC,CASSLNPGTSAQETQYF
TRBV7-8,TRBD1,NA,TRBJ2-7,TGTGCCAGCAGCTCCGACAGGGGGAAGGTGTACTTC,CASSSDRGKVYF
TRBV5-1,TRBD1,NA,TRBJ2-7,TGCGCCAGCAGCTTGACAGGGGCCTACGAGCAGTACTTC,CASSLTGAYEQYF
TRBV5-4,TRBD2,NA,TRBJ2-7,TGTGCCAGCAGCTTGGAGGTGGGACTATACGAGCAGTACTTC,CASSLEVGLYEQYF
TRBV6-5,TRBD1,NA,TRBJ1-2,TGTGCCAGCGGGATGGGGACGACAGGGTTTGGTGGCTACACCTTC,CASGMGTTGFGGYTF
TRBV7-9,TRBD1,NA,TRBJ2-7,TGTGCCAGCAGCCAACTGGGACAGGGGATTCTTTTACGCTACGAGCAGTACTTC,CASSQLGQGILLRYEQYF
TRBV6-1,NA,NA,TRBJ2-3,TGTGCCAGCAGTGATGCAGGTTGGCCAGCTGGGGATACGCAGTATTTT,CASSDAGWPAGDTQYF
TRBV7-6,TRBD2,NA,TRBJ2-5,TGTGCCAGCAGTACCGGGACTAGCGGACAAGAGACCCAGTACTTC,CASSTGTSGQETQYF
TRBV7-2,NA,NA,TRBJ1-3,TGTGCCAGCAGCTTAGGGGCCGACCCCTCTGGAAACACCATATATTTT,CASSLGADPSGNTIYF
TRBV30,NA,few,TRBJ2-7,TGTGCCTGGAGACCAAGCGGGCCGCAATCCTACGAGCAGTACTTC,CAWRPSGPQSYEQYF
TRBV5-1,NA,once,TRBJ1-4,TGCGCCAGCAGCTTCTCAGGTCATAATGAAAAACTGTTTTTT,CASSFSGHNEKLFF
TRBV28,NA,NA,TRBJ2-5,TGTGCCAGCAGTTTTCGCCTAGTAGACGCCGTATACTTC,CASSFRLVDAVYF
TRBV10-3,TRBD1,NA,TRBJ1-4,TGTGCCATCAGTTCCTCCGGGGGGGGACAGGAAAAACTGTTTTTT,CAISSSGGGQEKLFF
TRBV9,NA,NA,TRBJ1-3,TGTGCCAGCAGCCCGTACTCTGGAAACACCATATATTTT,CASSPYSGNTIYF
TRBV27,NA,NA,TRBJ1-1,TGTGCCAGCAGTTCTCATCTGGGGGGAGGGGACACTGAAGCTTTCTTT,CASSSHLGGGDTEAFF
TRBV28,NA,few,TRBJ1-1,TGTGCCAGCAAGAGATCAGGGCCCACTGAAGCTTTCTTT,CASKRSGPTEAFF
TRBV7-3,TRBD1,NA,TRBJ1-1,TGTGCCAGCAGCTCGGGACAGCTGAACACTGAAGCTTTCTTT,CASSSGQLNTEAFF
TRBV6-1,TRBD1,once,TRBJ2-4,TGTGCCAGCAGCCCCCAGGGGGCGAGCAAAAACATTCAGTACTTC,CASSPQGASKNIQYF
TRBV6-5,TRBD1,NA,TRBJ2-7,TGTGCCAGCAGTTACTCGGGACAGAGAGACCTCTACGAGCAGTACTTC,CASSYSGQRDLYEQYF
TRBV5-1,NA,NA,TRBJ1-2,TGCGCCAGCAGCTTGGGACAGGAGATCTATGGCTACACCTTC,CASSLGQEIYGYTF
TRBV10-3,NA,NA,TRBJ2-2,TGTGCCATCAGTGAAGGAGCCGGGAGACCCCCCGGGGAGCTGTTTTTT,CAISEGAGRPPGELFF
TRBV7-8,TRBD2,NA,TRBJ2-4,TGTGCCAGCAGCTTAAGGGGGCATCGACTAGCGGGGGCGCTAGCCAAAAACATTCAGTACTTC,CASSLRGHRLAGALAKNIQYF
TRBV9,NA,NA,TRBJ2-3,TGTGCCAGCACCTACCAAGCGGGTACTACAGATACGCAGTATTTT,CASTYQAGTTDTQYF
TRBV30,NA,NA,TRBJ1-4,TGTGCCTGGAGCGGGGGTACTAATGAAAAACTGTTTTTT,CAWSGGTNEKLFF
TRBV29-1,TRBD1,NA,TRBJ2-1,TGCAGCGTCATGGACAGGCTCAATGAACAGTTCTTC,CSVMDRLNEQFF
TRBV14,TRBD1,NA,TRBJ1-2,TGTGCCAGCAGCCAAGATATAGGGCAGGGGGTCTATGGCTACACCTTC,CASSQDIGQGVYGYTF
TRBV29-1,NA,NA,TRBJ2-5,TGCAGCGCGTTCCAGGAGACCCAGTACTTC,CSAFQETQYF
TRBV4-2,NA,NA,TRBJ2-2,TGTGCCAGCAGCCGCTTAGGGGGCGCGGGGTCCGGGGAGCTGTTTTTT,CASSRLGGAGSGELFF
TRBV7-7,NA,NA,TRBJ2-7,TGTGCCAGCAGCTTAGTGGGCAGATCTGGCGAGCAGTACTTC,CASSLVGRSGEQYF
TRBV11-2,NA,once,TRBJ2-7,TGTGCCAGCAGCTTAGCTGGGACTCCGGAGGGGGAGCAGTACTTC,CASSLAGTPEGEQYF
TRBV18,TRBD2,NA,TRBJ2-5,TGTGCCAGCTCACCGGGCGGGAGCCCCTTAGAGACCCAGTACTTC,CASSPGGSPLETQYF
TRBV7-9,NA,few,TRBJ1-2,TGTGCCAGCAGCTCCACCAGGGGTCACTATGGCTACACCTTC,CASSSTRGHYGYTF
TRBV2,NA,once,TRBJ2-7,TGTGCCAGCACACTAACAGGCCTACTCCCCTACGAGCAGTACTTC,CASTLTGLLPYEQYF
TRBV2,TRBD2,NA,TRBJ2-5,TGTGCCAGCAGTCCTCCGGCGACTAGCGGGGGGGCGTGGGTCGTTGAGACCCAGTACTTC,CASSPPATSGGAWVVETQYF
TRBV5-1,TRBD1,NA,TRBJ2-2,TGCGCCAGCAGCCCGGGACAGGGGAGCACCGGGGAGCTGTTTTTT,CASSPGQGSTGELFF
TRBV7-3,NA,few,TRBJ2-3,TGTGCCAGCAGCTTAAACGCGGGGGCCCTCACAGATACGCAGTATTTT,CASSLNAGALTDTQYF
TRBV6-4,TRBD1,NA,TRBJ1-1,TGTGCCAGCAGTGACTCGAAGAGGACAGGGGCCAACATGAACACTGAAGCTTTCTTT,CASSDSKRTGANMNTEAFF
TRBV15,NA,NA,TRBJ2-7,TGTGCCACCAGCTCGGGGCCGGGAGATGAGCAGTACTTC,CATSSGPGDEQYF
TRBV9,NA,once,TRBJ2-7,TGTGCCAGCAGCGCCCGGGACTCCTCTCTAACCTACGAGCAGTACTTC,CASSARDSSLTYEQYF